The sequence of this T cell receptor (beta chain) was determined in a study of CD8+ T cells in alopecia areata. About the research overall: Administration of oral tofacitinib to treated patients was at 5 to 10 mg twice daily.

RNA extraction and reverse transcription yielded cDNA as sequencing template. Sequencing used immunoSEQ multiplex PCR; TCRdb keeps in-frame clones, though not all of them. The data contain about 69,000 clones, roughly 57% of them singletons. This clone was observed a few times. Patients with alopecia areata provided lesional scalp punch biopsies as well as peripheral blood. Using a FACSAria, the CD4+ and CD8+ T cells were sorted from the PBMCs. This CDR3 is 13 amino acids long. The germline V and J ends were trimmed by 6 bases and 13 bases, with 19 bases remaining between them. Germline values: CDR1 MNHEY, CDR2 SMNVEV (reference sequence).

V gene TRBV27 combines with J gene TRBJ2-1; no clear D gene. The sequences come from CD8+ T cells sorted from blood, collected at week 0. The clonotype comes from a human donor with alopecia areata. CDR3 DNA sequence: TGTGCCAGCAGCCGAAATGGGTTGGAGAATCAGTTCTTC. It translates to CASSRNGLENQFF.